The 23 T cell receptor beta chains in this list originate from one sample, sequenced in a study of T cells after yellow fever vaccination (dated by TCRdb to between 2019 and 2020). Per the publication, the treatment or condition label means: live attenuated yellow fever vaccine strain. The library was obtained by 5' RACE. Instrument used: Illumina HiSeq 2500. TCRdb reprocessed the public reads (quality trimming at Q25 with fastp, clone calling with MiXCR) and kept in-frame beta chains. When rows share a CDR3 protein, they turn into one entry using the most common DNA and genes. For this sample the table gives 500,000 to 700,000 distinct CDR3 sequences, of which less than 20% were detected only once. Together, the top ten hold about 13% of the sample. Source: PBMCs, taken 15 days after the yellow fever booster vaccination. These receptors came from a man aged 30 to 39 who received the YFV17D yellow fever vaccine.

This clonotype came up a few times. The chain employs TRBV5-1 and TRBJ2-4; D may be TRBD2 (6 bases). In germline, CDR1 is SGHRS, CDR2 YFSETQ. Deletions cut 10 bases from V and 2 bases from J, with 10 bases between. This CDR3 has 12 amino acids. This CDR3 reads CAGGTPKNIQYF. Here the CDR3 DNA reads TGCGCCGGCGGGACTCCCAAAAACATTCAGTACTTC.

The chain uses TRBV5-6 and TRBJ2-5; 10 positions agree with TRBD2. Trimming took 5 bases from V and 7 from J; bases not matched to a gene: 8. This CDR3 is built from 14 residues. The germline V gene has CDR1 SGHDT and CDR2 YYEEEE. The CDR3 protein is CASRKRTSGGTQYF. CDR3 coding DNA: TGTGCCAGCAGAAAAAGGACTAGCGGAGGGACCCAGTACTTC. The whole variable domain, filled in from reference TRBV5-6 and TRBJ2-5, reads DAGVTQSPTHLIKTRGQQVTLRCSPKSGHDTVSWYQQALGQGPQFIFQYYEEEERQRGNFPDRFSGHQFPNYSSELNVNALLLGDSALYLCASRKRTSGGTQYFGPGTRLLVL.

The table lists this clonotype with a few counts. V and J are TRBV7-8 and TRBJ2-5; D might be TRBD1 (5 bases). V was cut by 5 bases and J by 2 bases, with 12 bases left in between. This CDR3 has 14 amino acids. Germline assignment: CDR1 SGHVS and CDR2 FQNEAQ. The CDR3 DNA reads as TGTGCCAGCAGCACCCAGACAGTTCAAGAGACCCAGTACTTC. Its protein is CASSTQTVQETQYF.

The chain is built from TRBV5-4 and TRBJ2-7; 7 bases are shared with TRBD2. Germline CDR1 SGHNT, CDR2 YYREEE (reference sequence). CDR3 length: 14 amino acids. V was pared by 4 bases and J by 2 bases, with 6 bases of the junction left unmatched. CDR3 coding DNA: TGTGCCAGCAGCCGCGGGACTAACACCTACGAGCAGTACTTC. This sequence encodes CASSRGTNTYEQYF. Together with reference TRBV5-4 and TRBJ2-7, the CDR3 gives the full variable domain: ETGVTQSPTHLIKTRGQQVTLRCSSQSGHNTVSWYQQALGQGPQFIFQYYREEENGRGNFPPRFSGLQFPNYSSELNVNALELDDSALYLCASSRGTNTYEQYFGPGTRLTVT.

The chain joins TRBV10-3 to TRBJ2-6; TRBD1 is a possible D gene (6 bases). Germline V CDR1 and CDR2: ENHRY, SYGVKD. The CDR3 has 14 residues. The V end was cut by 11 bases, the J end by 0 bases, with 11 bases between. The CDR3 sequence: CAATGSSGANVLTF. The CDR3 nucleotides are TGTGCCGCCACAGGGAGCTCTGGGGCCAACGTCCTGACTTTC.

The rearrangement joins TRBV20-1 to TRBJ1-2; TRBD1 matches 9 bases. Germline loops: CDR1 DFQATT, CDR2 SNEGSKA (reference sequence). Germline trimming cut 4 bases from V and 8 bases from J; bases unmatched to any gene: 11. This CDR3 spans 14 amino acids. The CDR3 loop reads CSATIRDREEGYTF. The CDR3, as DNA: TGCAGTGCTACCATCCGGGACAGGGAGGAAGGCTACACCTTC.

As DNA, the CDR3 is TGTGCCAGCAGCTTAATTCAGGACGGCAATGAGCAGTTCTTC. Protein product: CASSLIQDGNEQFF. V usage is TRBV7-2 and J usage is TRBJ2-1, with D uncertain. The CDR3 length is 14 residues. With 2 bases removed from V and 6 bases from J, the gap between germline ends came to 11 bases. Germline values: CDR1 SGHTA, CDR2 FQGNSA.

A few counts support this clonotype. The chain employs TRBV5-1 and TRBJ1-1; TRBD1 matches at 7 bases. Trimming at V came to 4 bases and at J to 4 bases, leaving 10 bases not matched to a gene. The germline CDR1 and CDR2 sequences are SGHRS and YFSETQ. This CDR3 is built from 15 residues. CDR3 nucleotides: TGCGCCAGCAGCAAATCTACAGGGGCGGGCACTGAAGCTTTCTTT. Translation: CASSKSTGAGTEAFF.

V is TRBV5-1 and J is TRBJ1-1; 7 positions agree with TRBD1. The CDR3 loop spans 14 amino acids. Germline loops: CDR1 SGHRS, CDR2 YFSETQ. With 2 bases clipped from V and 6 bases from J, the junction kept 7 bases outside the gene matches. The CDR3 DNA follows: TGCGCCAGCAGCTTCGAACAGGGGTTCGCTGAAGCTTTCTTT. It encodes CASSFEQGFAEAFF.

This clonotype was seen more than once but under ten times. The CDR3 is CASSYSSMDGNTEAFF. The CDR3 DNA reads as TGTGCCAGCAGTTACTCTTCTATGGACGGGAACACTGAAGCTTTCTTT. This chain uses TRBV6-5 with TRBJ1-1; D uncertain. The germline CDR1 and CDR2 sequences are MNHEY and SVGAGI. V lost 0 bases to trimming and J lost 1 base, with 12 bases between them. This CDR3 is 16 amino acids long.

This clonotype was seen more than once but under ten times. This chain links TRBV6-5 with TRBJ2-7; 11 bases are a match to TRBD1. The CDR3 length is 14 residues. V trimming: 2 bases; J trimming: 6 bases; junction bases outside the gene matches: 3. CDR1 and CDR2 from the germline V gene are MNHEY and SVGAGI. The DNA of the CDR3 is TGTGCCAGCAGTTACAGGGGGACAGGGGGCGAGCAGTACTTC. Its translation is CASSYRGTGGEQYF.

This clonotype occurred a few times. The chain is built from TRBV7-2 and TRBJ2-7; 8 bases are a match to TRBD1. V was clipped by 0 bases and J by 3 bases; unmatched bases: 4. Germline V gene sequence: CDR1 SGHTA, CDR2 FQGNSA. This CDR3 is built from 15 residues. CDR3 in DNA: TGTGCCAGCAGCTTAGCCGGGACAGGTCTCTACGAGCAGTACTTC. It specifies CASSLAGTGLYEQYF. Full variable domain (remainder filled in from reference TRBV7-2 and TRBJ2-7): GAGVSQSPSNKVTEKGKDVELRCDPISGHTALYWYRQSLGQGLEFLIYFQGNSAPDKSGLPSDRFSAERTGGSVSTLTIQRTQQEDSAVYLCASSLAGTGLYEQYFGPGTRLTVT.

The chain employs TRBV7-2 and TRBJ2-2; no reliable D call. Per germline, CDR1 SGHTA and CDR2 FQGNSA. The length of the CDR3 is 13 residues. V lost 5 bases and J 6 bases, leaving 10 bases between the germline ends. Here the CDR3 DNA reads TGTGCCAGCAGCACAAGTATGGCCGGGGAGCTGTTTTTT. This sequence encodes CASSTSMAGELFF. The variable domain in full, with the rest retrieved from reference TRBV7-2 and TRBJ2-2, is GAGVSQSPSNKVTEKGKDVELRCDPISGHTALYWYRQSLGQGLEFLIYFQGNSAPDKSGLPSDRFSAERTGGSVSTLTIQRTQQEDSAVYLCASSTSMAGELFFGEGSRLTVL.

This clonotype has only a few counts. The gene calls are TRBV30 and TRBJ2-7; D tentatively fits TRBD1 or TRBD2 (5 bases each). V lost 5 bases, J lost 0 bases, and 8 bases lay in between. CDR1 GTSNPN and CDR2 SVGIG come from the germline V gene (reference sequence). CDR3 size: 12 residues. CDR3: CAWAGSSYEQYF. In DNA form, the CDR3 reads TGTGCCTGGGCAGGGAGCTCCTACGAGCAGTACTTC.

This chain links TRBV29-1 with TRBJ2-1; 8 bases line up with TRBD2. Germline values: CDR1 SQVTM, CDR2 ANQGSEA. The V and J ends lost 4 bases and 9 bases, in that order; junction bases with no gene match: 17. The CDR3 is 16 residues long. The CDR3 nucleotides read TGCAGCGTTGTAACCCCAGCGGGAGTAATCGCCTTTGAGCAGTTCTTC. Protein: CSVVTPAGVIAFEQFF.

This clonotype was counted between two and nine times. The chain links TRBV5-1 to TRBJ1-1; D remains unclear. Germline assignment: CDR1 SGHRS and CDR2 YFSETQ. V shed 0 bases and J shed 1 base, with 10 bases lying between them. The length of the CDR3 is 15 residues. The CDR3 DNA sequence: TGCGCCAGCAGCTTGGCGATGGTAACGAACACTGAAGCTTTCTTT. It is translated as CASSLAMVTNTEAFF.

This clonotype showed up just a few times. The chain has TRBV4-3 and TRBJ2-6; no definite D call. Germline-derived CDR1 and CDR2 are LGHNA and YSLEER. The CDR3 consists of 16 residues. Trimming cost V 4 bases and J 2 bases, with 12 bases left between them. CDR3 amino acids: CASSPNESPGANVLTF. The CDR3 nucleotides read TGCGCCAGCAGCCCGAATGAGTCCCCTGGGGCCAACGTCCTGACTTTC.

This clonotype was seen at least ten times. The rearrangement links TRBV4-3 to TRBJ2-7; possibly TRBD1 or TRBD2 for D (5 bases each). The CDR3 length is 15 residues. Looked up from germline, CDR1 is LGHNA and CDR2 is YSLEER. Trimming took off 0 bases at V and 7 bases at J, with 16 bases between the two ends. CDR3 sequence reads: CASSQDGTVLGEQYF. The CDR3 DNA follows: TGCGCCAGCAGCCAAGATGGGACGGTCCTCGGTGAGCAGTACTTC.

The rearrangement joins TRBV7-9 to TRBJ2-4, with D maybe TRBD2 (6 bases). Germline V gives CDR1 SEHNR, CDR2 FQNEAQ (reference sequence). This CDR3 spans 16 amino acids. Trimming pared 0 bases from V and 3 bases from J, leaving 12 bases between. The CDR3 region has the DNA TGTGCCAGCAGCTTAGCGGGAGGCCGGGGCAAAAACATTCAGTACTTC. Protein: CASSLAGGRGKNIQYF. The full variable domain, with the rest looked up from reference TRBV7-9 and TRBJ2-4, is DTGVSQNPRHKITKRGQNVTFRCDPISEHNRLYWYRQTLGQGPEFLTYFQNEAQLEKSRLLSDRFSAERPKGSFSTLEIQRTEQGDSAMYLCASSLAGGRGKNIQYFGAGTRLSVL.

This clonotype was detected a few times. V is TRBV15 and J is TRBJ2-3; 10 nucleotides match TRBD2. This CDR3 has 18 amino acids. Germline V gives CDR1 LNHNV, CDR2 YYDKDF (reference sequence). Trimming removed 3 bases from V and 0 bases from J; junction bases left unmatched: 9. This chain's CDR3 is CATSSGLAALGSTDTQYF. Written as DNA, the CDR3 is TGTGCCACCAGCAGCGGACTAGCGGCACTCGGTAGCACAGATACGCAGTATTTT.

In DNA form, the CDR3 reads TGTGCCAGCAGTGAATATTCCCTAGATCAGCCCCAGCATTTT. Its protein is CASSEYSLDQPQHF. The chain is built from TRBV25-1 and TRBJ1-5; D is unclear. Per the germline V gene, CDR1 is MGHDK and CDR2 is SYGVNS. The length of the CDR3 is 14 residues. V was cut by 0 bases and J by 5 bases, with 8 bases left in between.

The rearrangement joins TRBV19 to TRBJ2-3; perhaps TRBD2 as D (5 bases). Trimming left V 3 bases short and J 6 bases short, with 13 bases between. This CDR3 contains 14 residues. The germline CDR1 and CDR2 sequences are LNHDA and SQIVND (reference sequence). CDR3 region: CASSIPGMMDTQYF. For the CDR3, the DNA is TGTGCCAGTAGTATCCCGGGAATGATGGATACGCAGTATTTT.

This clonotype was counted only a few times. The V and J genes are TRBV20-1 and TRBJ2-7; D is perhaps TRBD1 or TRBD2 (6 bases each). The V and J ends lost 5 bases and 2 bases respectively, with 25 bases between them. The CDR3 is made up of 17 amino acids. CDR1 DFQATT and CDR2 SNEGSKA come from the germline V gene (reference sequence). The CDR3 sequence: CSARPLVRGRGAYEQYF. DNA for the CDR3: TGCAGTGCTCGGCCACTAGTCCGGGGGCGGGGAGCCTACGAGCAGTACTTC.